This T cell receptor beta chain was captured by sequencing in a study of technical replicates of blood from several donors. In this sample, this clone turned up once. This CDR3 spans 16 amino acids. CDR1 SGHRS and CDR2 YFSETQ come from the germline V gene. V trimming: 0 bases; J trimming: 1 base; junction bases outside the gene matches: 1. Sequencing was performed with immunoSEQ multiplex PCR; in TCRdb, only in-frame clones are kept and a portion is missing. The sample comprises thousands of clones, 90% to 95% of which are singletons, and roughly 8.6% rests with the top ten. This sequence originates from a human donor in good health. V is TRBV5-1 and J is TRBJ2-6; 7 bases match TRBD1. The sample taken for sequencing was PBMCs. The CDR3 reads CASSLEGQSGANVLTF. CDR3 bases: TGCGCCAGCAGCTTGGAGGGACAGTCTGGGGCCAACGTCCTGACTTTC.